The next 17 T cell receptor beta chains were all read from a single sample in a study of blood T cell repertoires in COVID-19. Sequencing was performed with immunoSEQ multiplex PCR; in TCRdb, only in-frame clones are kept and a portion is missing. This table has 140,000 to 150,000 clones, about 85% appearing once. Sequencing was performed on peripheral blood. These receptor sequences come from a human donor with COVID-19, enrolled during active disease. The donor label of this sample is uncertain.

This chain joins TRBV7-9 and TRBJ1-1; weak D call: TRBD1 (5 bases). Trimming removed 6 bases at V and 6 bases at J, with 11 bases between. Per the germline V gene, CDR1 is SEHNR and CDR2 is FQNEAQ (reference sequence). The CDR3 has 12 amino acids. This chain's CDR3 is CASSFDSSEAFF. Here the CDR3 DNA reads TGTGCCAGCAGTTTCGACAGCTCTGAAGCTTTCTTT.

V is TRBV29-1 and J is TRBJ2-3; tentatively, D is TRBD2 (6 bases). From germline, CDR1 is SQVTM and CDR2 ANQGSEA. V shed 4 bases and J shed 2 bases, with 10 bases lying between them. CDR3 length: 13 residues. In DNA, the CDR3 is TGCAGCGTTGGGCGGGATCCCACAGATACGCAGTATTTT. This gives the protein CSVGRDPTDTQYF.

This chain uses TRBV2 with TRBJ1-5; possible D gene TRBD1, 6 bases. The CDR3 runs 14 residues. Germline CDR1 and CDR2: SNHLY and FYNNEI. Between the trimmed V and J ends, which lost 6 bases and 0 bases, there was a span of 9 bases. For the CDR3, the DNA is TGTGCCAGCAGCAGGGACACTAGCAATCAGCCCCAGCATTTT. It codes for CASSRDTSNQPQHF.

The chain couples TRBV25-1 to TRBJ1-1; D is unresolved. The CDR3 consists of 15 residues. CDR1 and CDR2 (germline): MGHDK, SYGVNS. Trimming left V 1 base short and J 0 bases short, with 9 bases between. CDR3 sequence: CASSESQRMNTEAFF. DNA for the CDR3: TGTGCCAGCAGTGAATCCCAGCGGATGAACACTGAAGCTTTCTTT.

This clone was counted a few times. The V call is TRBV19, the J call TRBJ1-2, with a possible D match to TRBD1 (6 bases). Germline lookup yields CDR1 LNHDA and CDR2 SQIVND (reference sequence). CDR3 length: 15 amino acids. V shed 1 base and J shed 2 bases, with 11 bases lying between them. The CDR3 nucleotides are TGTGCCAGTAGTATAGTACAGGGAGGGAACTATGGCTACACCTTC. Its protein is CASSIVQGGNYGYTF.

This clone was seen a few times. The rearrangement uses TRBV13 and TRBJ2-6; 9 nucleotides match TRBD1. V shed 5 bases, J shed 1 base, and the junction held 3 bases outside the gene matches. Germline V gene lookup returns CDR1 PRHDT and CDR2 FYEKMQ (reference sequence). This CDR3 is 16 amino acids long. The CDR3 sequence is CASSPGQGSGANVLTF. DNA for the CDR3: TGTGCCAGCAGCCCGGGACAGGGTTCTGGGGCCAACGTCCTGACTTTC.

The chain combines TRBV2 with TRBJ2-5; 10 positions match TRBD2. The ends lost 7 bases at V and 5 bases at J; junction bases unmatched: 19. CDR3 length: 18 residues. Germline CDR1 is SNHLY and CDR2 is FYNNEI. CDR3 region: CASTRWGPAGGPGETQYF. CDR3 bases: TGTGCCAGCACCCGATGGGGGCCAGCGGGGGGGCCGGGGGAGACCCAGTACTTC.

The chain couples TRBV13 to TRBJ1-1; TRBD1 matches 7 bases. With 1 base clipped from V and 4 bases from J, the junction kept 6 bases outside the gene matches. Germline values: CDR1 PRHDT, CDR2 FYEKMQ (reference sequence). This CDR3 spans 15 amino acids. The CDR3 protein is CASSLARRGSTEAFF. The DNA for the CDR3 is TGTGCCAGCAGCTTAGCTCGCAGGGGGTCCACTGAAGCTTTCTTT.

This clone has just a few counts. At the DNA level, this CDR3 is encoded by other sequences in the same sample as well. V gene TRBV5-5 combines with J gene TRBJ1-2; D unresolved. Trimming took off 2 bases at V and 4 bases at J, with 9 bases between the two ends. CDR1 and CDR2 (germline): SGHKS, YYEKEE (reference sequence). The CDR3 is 13 residues long. CDR3 in amino acids: CASSLETGYGYTF. The CDR3 DNA is TGTGCCAGCAGCTTAGAAACGGGCTATGGCTACACCTTC.

The chain carries TRBV6-5 and TRBJ1-1; possibly TRBD1 for D (6 bases). The CDR3 runs 15 residues. Germline V gives CDR1 MNHEY, CDR2 SVGAGI. V was clipped by 6 bases and J by 2 bases, with 16 bases between them. The CDR3 nucleotides read TGTGCCAGCAGCAAACAGGGTGGAATAAACACTGAAGCTTTCTTT. Translation gives CASSKQGGINTEAFF.

The chain employs TRBV24-1 and TRBJ2-2; D is unresolved. The V end lost 4 bases, the J end lost 1 base, and 6 bases lay between the germline ends. Germline V lookup: CDR1 KGHDR, CDR2 SFDVKD. CDR3 length equals 14 residues. CDR3 region: CATSEYKNTGELFF. CDR3 in DNA: TGTGCCACCAGTGAATACAAGAACACCGGGGAGCTGTTTTTT.

The rearrangement joins TRBV9 to TRBJ2-1; 9 positions agree with TRBD2. Germline V gene data show CDR1 as SGDLS and CDR2 as YYNGEE. V lost 0 bases and J lost 7; bases outside the gene matches: 8. The CDR3 extends over 16 amino acids. The CDR3 sequence: CASSVVSGGAKNEQFF. CDR3 bases: TGTGCCAGCAGCGTAGTTAGCGGGGGCGCTAAGAATGAGCAGTTCTTC.

V usage is TRBV5-1 and J usage is TRBJ1-1, with TRBD1 matching 7 bases. Germline trimming cut 1 base from V and 4 bases from J; bases unmatched to any gene: 4. CDR3 length equals 14 residues. Germline CDR1 and CDR2: SGHRS and YFSETQ. The DNA for the CDR3 is TGCGCCAGCAGCTTGATGGACAGGACCACTGAAGCTTTCTTT. It specifies CASSLMDRTTEAFF.

The chain combines TRBV7-9 with TRBJ1-4; D is possibly TRBD1 (6 bases). The CDR3 totals 15 residues. V was cut by 5 bases and J by 8 bases, with 18 bases left in between. Germline CDR1 is SEHNR and CDR2 is FQNEAQ (reference sequence). This CDR3 is CASSHSTAGTEKLFF. The CDR3 DNA sequence: TGTGCCAGCAGCCATTCGACGGCAGGGACAGAAAAACTGTTTTTT.

The chain couples TRBV10-3 to TRBJ1-1; D uncertain. The CDR3 has 14 residues. Germline V gene lookup returns CDR1 ENHRY and CDR2 SYGVKD. Between the trimmed V and J ends, which lost 10 bases and 6 bases, there was a span of 21 bases. CDR3 sequence: CASQIGVRAAEAFF. The CDR3 DNA reads TGTGCCAGCCAGATCGGGGTTCGAGCTGCTGAAGCTTTCTTT.

The CDR3 bases are TGTGCCAGCAGTCTACTAGCGGGGGTGAGCGAGCAGTACTTC. Its protein product is CASSLLAGVSEQYF. V and J are TRBV6-2 or TRBV6-3 and TRBJ2-7; 11 nucleotides match TRBD2. From germline, CDR1 is MNHEY and CDR2 SVGEGT. V was clipped by 5 bases and J by 6 bases; unmatched bases: 6. The CDR3 runs 14 residues.

This chain links TRBV18 with TRBJ2-4; 10 bases agree with TRBD2. The CDR3 is 15 amino acids. V shed 8 bases, J shed 5 bases, and the junction held 9 bases outside the gene matches. Per germline, CDR1 KGHSH and CDR2 LQKENI. The CDR3 sequence is CASRTSGSGENIQYF. CDR3 in DNA: TGTGCCAGCCGGACTAGCGGTAGTGGGGAAAACATTCAGTACTTC.